What follows are 13 T cell receptor beta chains derived from one specimen sequenced in a study of shared clonotypes between healthy human individuals. Sequencing was performed with immunoSEQ multiplex PCR; in TCRdb, only in-frame clones are kept and a portion is missing. The top ten clones hold roughly 0.56% of a sample with about 1.1 million clones, about 80% of them seen once. Sequenced: memory CD4+ T cells from PBMCs. The subset denotes: CD45RA-negative fraction. The receptors shown here come from a man aged 18 to 35 in good health. Some clones in this sample may be carry-over from other donors' samples.

The chain's CDR3 is CASSPREGARLYGYTF. CDR3 nucleotides: TGTGCCAGCTCCCCGCGGGAGGGGGCGCGCCTCTATGGCTACACCTTC. The chain carries TRBV18 and TRBJ1-2; TRBD1 matches at 7 bases. The CDR3 is 16 residues long. Germline V gives CDR1 KGHSH, CDR2 LQKENI. V trimming: 6 bases; J trimming: 4 bases; junction bases outside the gene matches: 14.

This chain's CDR3 is CASSGLQGSGNTIYF. Written as DNA, the CDR3 is TGTGCCAGCAGCGGTTTACAGGGATCCGGAAACACCATATATTTT. This chain joins TRBV5-6 and TRBJ1-3, with a possible D match to TRBD1 (6 bases). V was pared by 4 bases and J by 4 bases, with 15 bases between. There are 15 residues in the CDR3. From germline, CDR1 is SGHDT and CDR2 YYEEEE. The whole variable domain, filled in from reference TRBV5-6 and TRBJ1-3, reads DAGVTQSPTHLIKTRGQQVTLRCSPKSGHDTVSWYQQALGQGPQFIFQYYEEEERQRGNFPDRFSGHQFPNYSSELNVNALLLGDSALYLCASSGLQGSGNTIYFGEGSWLTVV.

The chain combines TRBV7-8 with TRBJ2-1; 7 bases line up with TRBD1. Trimming took 1 base from V and 10 from J; bases not matched to a gene: 10. There are 15 residues in the CDR3. Per germline, CDR1 SGHVS and CDR2 FQNEAQ. The CDR3 reads CASSLEEGVRGEQFF. Here the CDR3 DNA reads TGTGCCAGCAGCTTAGAAGAGGGCGTCAGGGGGGAGCAGTTCTTC. Together with reference TRBV7-8 and TRBJ2-1, the CDR3 gives the full variable domain: GAGVSQSPRYKVAKRGQDVALRCDPISGHVSLFWYQQALGQGPEFLTYFQNEAQLDKSGLPSDRFFAERPEGSVSTLKIQRTQQEDSAVYLCASSLEEGVRGEQFFGPGTRLTVL.

The CDR3 here is CASSEQQFYEQYF. CDR3 bases: TGTGCCAGCAGTGAGCAACAATTCTACGAGCAGTACTTC. The chain employs TRBV2 and TRBJ2-7; unclear D gene. CDR1 is SNHLY and CDR2 is FYNNEI in the germline V gene. V was cut by 3 bases and J by 3 bases, with 9 bases left in between. This CDR3 contains 13 residues.

As to this clone: The same CDR3 is also encoded by other DNA sequences in this sample. The chain recombines TRBV7-3 with TRBJ2-7; possibly TRBD1 or TRBD2 for D (5 bases each). The CDR3 covers 14 residues. V lost 6 bases to trimming and J lost 6 bases, with 18 bases between them. CDR1 and CDR2 from the germline V gene are SGHTA and FQGTGA. The CDR3 DNA is TGTGCCAGCAGTCCCACCCGGGGCGTGGGCGAGCAGTACTTC. Protein sequence: CASSPTRGVGEQYF.

The V call is TRBV7-9, the J call TRBJ1-5; D uncertain. The CDR3 is made up of 15 amino acids. Deletions cut 5 bases from V and 0 bases from J, with 11 bases between. Germline CDR1 is SEHNR and CDR2 is FQNEAQ (reference sequence). This CDR3 reads CASSPLAGSNQPQHF. As DNA, the CDR3 is TGTGCCAGCAGCCCTTTAGCTGGTAGCAATCAGCCCCAGCATTTT.

V gene TRBV2 combines with J gene TRBJ2-2, with TRBD1 matching over 7 bases. Germline assignment: CDR1 SNHLY and CDR2 FYNNEI. The CDR3 runs to 16 residues. The J segment lost 0 bases and the V segment lost 6 bases, leaving 7 bases of the junction unmatched. The CDR3 reads CASSWDSPANTGELFF. The CDR3 nucleotides are TGTGCCAGCAGCTGGGACAGCCCAGCGAACACCGGGGAGCTGTTTTTT.

V is TRBV5-1 and J is TRBJ2-1, with 13 bases identical to TRBD2. Germline CDR1 and CDR2: SGHRS and YFSETQ. The V and J ends lost 4 bases and 5 bases, in that order; junction bases with no gene match: 6. The CDR3 is 16 residues long. CDR3 DNA: TGCGCCAGCAGCATATTTGGGACTAGCGGGGACAATGAGCAGTTCTTC. Translated: CASSIFGTSGDNEQFF.

For this clone: Other nucleotide sequences in the sample specify the same CDR3. The chain is built from TRBV15 and TRBJ1-2; a possible D gene is TRBD1 (5 bases). Germline-derived CDR1 and CDR2 are LNHNV and YYDKDF (reference sequence). The CDR3 spans 12 residues. Trimming pared 5 bases from V and 2 bases from J, leaving 6 bases between. CDR3 DNA sequence: TGTGCCACCAGCCAGGGAAACTATGGCTACACCTTC. Protein sequence: CATSQGNYGYTF.

The chain recombines TRBV19 with TRBJ2-2; D may match TRBD1 or TRBD2 (6 bases each). This CDR3 comprises 17 residues. Trimming left V 3 bases short and J 4 bases short, with 18 bases between. Germline V gene data show CDR1 as LNHDA and CDR2 as SQIVND (reference sequence). The CDR3 loop is CASSIRPGASITGELFF. The CDR3 DNA sequence: TGTGCCAGTAGTATTCGTCCGGGGGCAAGTATCACCGGGGAGCTGTTTTTT.

The chain carries TRBV30 and TRBJ1-5; D possibly corresponds to TRBD1 (6 bases). The V and J ends lost 1 base and 4 bases respectively, with 11 bases between them. Germline assignment: CDR1 GTSNPN and CDR2 SVGIG (reference sequence). There are 14 residues in the CDR3. The CDR3 reads CAWSGGLRNQPQHF. The CDR3 DNA sequence: TGTGCCTGGAGTGGGGGGCTCAGGAATCAGCCCCAGCATTTT.

With respect to this clone: This sample also contains other DNA sequences that code for the same CDR3. The V and J genes are TRBV7-2 and TRBJ2-3, with 7 bases matching TRBD2. J lost 3 bases, V lost 0 bases, and 0 bases had no gene match. Germline CDR1 SGHTA, CDR2 FQGNSA. CDR3 length: 14 amino acids. As DNA, the CDR3 is TGTGCCAGCAGCTTAGCGGGGGGGACAGATACGCAGTATTTT. It translates to CASSLAGGTDTQYF.

The chain combines TRBV5-4 with TRBJ2-5; D is ambiguous. CDR1 and CDR2 from the germline V gene are SGHNT and YYREEE (reference sequence). This CDR3 has 15 residues. Trimming took 4 bases from V and 1 from J, leaving 14 bases between them. The CDR3 coding sequence is TGTGCCAGCAGCCCGCGACCGACAATCCAAGAGACCCAGTACTTC. This gives the protein CASSPRPTIQETQYF.